A selection of T cell receptor beta chains follows, all from one sample in a study of blood T cell repertoires in COVID-19. The table came from immunoSEQ multiplex PCR; TCRdb's copy has only in-frame clones and leaves some out. The table shows around 220,000 clones, with about 90% occurring only once. The sample consisted of PBMCs or T cells enriched from blood (not recorded which). These receptors originate from a woman aged 50 to 65 with acute COVID-19. Both conserved end residues are part of each CDR3. A D gene is named only where the DNA matches it firmly. The size field is filled for only some rows; it gives once, few, many or a size class.

J gene | V gene | D gene | clone size | CDR3 protein | CDR3 DNA
TRBJ1-2 | TRBV7-9 | TRBD1 | . | CASRQKTGTGRWGYTF | TGTGCCAGCAGACAGAAAACAGGGACAGGGCGGTGGGGCTACACCTTC
TRBJ2-3 | TRBV19 | . | once | CASSAPGRGTDTQYF | TGTGCCAGTAGTGCCCCCGGGCGGGGCACAGATACGCAGTATTTT
TRBJ2-5 | TRBV19 | . | . | CASSVSLQETQYF | TGTGCCAGTAGTGTTAGTTTACAAGAGACCCAGTACTTC
TRBJ2-7 | TRBV24-1 | . | . | CATSDFNGKSYEQYF | TGTGCCACCAGTGATTTTAACGGGAAGTCCTACGAGCAGTACTTC
TRBJ2-1 | TRBV6-4 | . | few | CASSDSTGTAEQFF | TGTGCCAGCAGTGACTCGACCGGGACTGCAGAGCAGTTCTTC
TRBJ2-7 | TRBV28 | . | once | CASSFSIAAYEQYF | TGTGCCAGCAGTTTCTCTATAGCTGCCTACGAGCAGTACTTC
TRBJ2-3 | TRBV9 | . | . | CASSVSGGDTSTDTQYF | TGTGCCAGCAGCGTTTCAGGAGGGGATACTAGCACAGATACGCAGTATTTT
TRBJ1-2 | TRBV28 | TRBD1 | . | CASRGTGVGYTF | TGTGCCAGCAGGGGGACAGGGGTTGGCTACACCTTC
TRBJ2-2 | TRBV5-1 | TRBD2 | . | CASSLPRHRLAGARGSGELFF | TGCGCCAGCAGCTTGCCAAGACATAGACTAGCGGGAGCCAGGGGTTCCGGGGAGCTGTTTTTT
TRBJ1-1 | TRBV25-1 | TRBD1 | . | CASRLGQGTEAFF | TGTGCCAGCAGGCTAGGACAGGGGACCGAAGCTTTCTTT
TRBJ2-7 | TRBV18 | TRBD2 | once | CASSPPSSGRLEQYF | TGTGCCAGCTCACCACCGTCTAGCGGGAGACTTGAGCAGTACTTC
TRBJ2-7 | TRBV28 | . | . | CASGRYDEQYF | TGTGCCAGCGGGAGATACGACGAGCAGTACTTC
TRBJ2-1 | TRBV6-4 | TRBD2 | . | CASSEQGAGGRNEQFF | TGTGCCAGCAGTGAGCAAGGGGCGGGAGGAAGGAATGAGCAGTTCTTC
TRBJ2-5 | TRBV5-1 | TRBD2 | once | CASSLSVGAGGGETQYF | TGCGCCAGCAGCTTGAGTGTTGGAGCGGGAGGGGGAGAGACCCAGTACTTC
TRBJ2-1 | TRBV5-1 | TRBD2 | . | CASRRTSGNHNEQFF | TGCGCCAGCAGACGGACTAGCGGGAACCACAATGAGCAGTTCTTC
TRBJ1-2 | TRBV27 | TRBD1 | . | CASRRTGRGDGYTF | TGTGCCAGCAGGCGGACAGGACGCGGGGATGGCTACACCTTC
TRBJ1-2 | TRBV28 | . | . | CASSFLYGYTF | TGTGCCAGCAGTTTCCTCTATGGCTACACCTTC
TRBJ2-6 | TRBV6-6 | TRBD1 | . | CASSRWAQQGTEGANVLTF | TGTGCCAGCAGCCGATGGGCCCAACAGGGGACAGAAGGGGCCAACGTCCTGACTTTC
TRBJ1-2 | TRBV28 | . | once | CASSLIADYGYTF | TGTGCCAGCAGTTTAATAGCAGACTATGGCTACACCTTC
TRBJ1-3 | TRBV9 | . | once | CASSVGLSPDEVGNTIYF | TGTGCCAGCAGCGTAGGCCTCTCCCCCGACGAGGTGGGAAACACCATATATTTT
TRBJ2-5 | TRBV5-1 | . | once | CASSLWNSQETQYF | TGCGCCAGCAGCTTGTGGAACAGTCAAGAGACCCAGTACTTC
TRBJ1-2 | TRBV19 | TRBD1 | . | CASWGRQGEGYTF | TGTGCCAGTTGGGGAAGACAGGGAGAGGGCTACACCTTC
TRBJ2-7 | TRBV18 | TRBD2 | . | CASSPLGLGATYEQYF | TGTGCCAGCTCACCGTTGGGACTAGGTGCCACCTACGAGCAGTACTTC